This entry concerns a single T cell receptor beta chain. Its recognized antigen is unknown. There are no base qualities to consult, and no much larger clone falls within one base. The data belong to a study of vaccination effects on CD4 cells after COVID-19 (dated by TCRdb to 2022 to 2024). Turning to the overall study: In the ViraFEST assay, PBMC were stimulated with viral peptide pools, and TCR sequencing was then used to find antigen-specific CD4+ T cell clonotypes based on their expansion. Across the study, the median time from the second dose to post-vaccine sampling was 72 days (range 14 to 241). Two million PBMC per well were cultured in IMDM with about 4.6% human AB serum, roughly 11 IU/ml IL-2 and gentamicin, plus 10 ug/ml peptides. SARS-CoV-2 spike-specific CD4+ TCR repertoires were compared before and after mRNA vaccination in COVID-19 convalescent patients and in infection-naive vaccine recipients. A total of 10 COVID-19 convalescent patients and a handful of SARS-CoV-2-naive healthy vaccine recipients were included in the full study. Cultures from other donors in the study were sequenced with the Oncomine TCR Beta short-read assay on an Illumina iSeq 100. On the study overall, not on this receptor specifically: Among healthy vaccine recipients, nearly all vaccine-induced clones were SARS-CoV-2 mono-reactive, and just 1 of 255 was cross-reactive with common cold coronaviruses. The study was limited by a small number of convalescent patients and lacked early post-infection timepoints. At late post-vaccination timepoints, both infection-induced and vaccine-induced clones showed marked clonal contraction, consistent with waning T cell responses.

In the germline V gene, CDR1 corresponds to SGHVS and CDR2 to FNYEAQ. Cut back by 3 bases and 0 bases, the V and J ends lie 9 bases apart. Counted from cysteine to phenylalanine, this CDR3 has 16 amino acids. The CDR3 DNA has 48 bases and is translated from base 1. Receptor amplification or capture employed the immunoSEQ multiplex PCR assay. DNA from the cultured, isolated CD4+ T cells was subjected to TCR beta CDR3 sequencing. Turning to the authors' computational methods: The analysis removed non-productive TCR sequences, trimmed reads to the CDR3 region, and retained only CDR3s that were 7 or more amino acids long. The MANAFEST web app was used to pick out antigen-specific clonotypes by comparing their expansion in peptide wells with that in reference cultures. To count as positive, a clone had to show expansion at FDR<0.05 compared with the reference and with all other wells, an odds ratio above 5, and a frequency above 0.1% in two replicate wells. A clonotype was defined as cross-reactive if the clonotype was significantly expanded both in SARS-CoV-2 spike wells and in at least one common cold coronavirus spike condition. Levenshtein distance calculated with the stringdist R package was used to assess CDR3 similarity, and unrooted trees were constructed with ape in R 3.6.1. TCRdb mirrors the immuneACCESS table, restricted to in-frame sequences. Some clones are absent from its copies; in checked studies, under half trace to an unresolved V gene, and the reason for the others is unknown. V and J calls plus clone size are reproduced from that table; the DNA served to infer D and trimming. This sample lists approximately 61,000 clones; about 81% were detected once. The leading ten clones occupy about 4.6% of the sample.

After 10 days of culture, CD4+ T cells were isolated with the EasySep CD4+ T cell isolation kit. Each participant got two doses of an mRNA SARS-CoV-2 vaccine, either BNT162b2 or mRNA-1273. None of the healthy vaccine recipients had a prior SARS-CoV-2 infection, which was confirmed by nucleocapsid antibody tests that came back negative both before and after vaccination. On days 3 and 7, half of the culture medium was replaced with fresh IL-2-containing medium. Unless noted otherwise, every peptide stimulation condition was grown in triplicate wells. PBMC were separated from whole blood using Ficoll-Paque Plus gradient centrifugation and were then either cryopreserved at -140C or used fresh. Genomic DNA was extracted from cultured CD4+ T cells with the QIAamp micro DNA kit.

The sequence was obtained from a human donor who received a COVID-19 vaccine. This chain is built from TRBV7-6 and TRBJ1-6; the D gene is possibly TRBD1, with 5 bases matching. The sample was CD4+ T cells from PBMCs cultured without peptide, taken after COVID-19 vaccination. In nucleotide form, the sequence is TGTGCCAGCAGCTTTGGGGGGAGCTCCTATAATTCACCCCTCCACTTT. The translation is CASSFGGSSYNSPLHF.